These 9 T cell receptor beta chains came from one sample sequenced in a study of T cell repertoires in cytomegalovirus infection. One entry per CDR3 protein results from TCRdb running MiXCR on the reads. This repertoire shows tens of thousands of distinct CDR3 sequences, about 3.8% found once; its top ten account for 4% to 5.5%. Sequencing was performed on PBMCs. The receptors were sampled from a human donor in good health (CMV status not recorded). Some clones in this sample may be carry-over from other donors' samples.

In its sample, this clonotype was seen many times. Here the CDR3 reads CSALAGDQPQHF. The CDR3 DNA follows: TGCAGTGCTTTGGCGGGTGATCAGCCCCAGCATTTT. The chain employs TRBV20-1 and TRBJ1-5, with D unresolved. The CDR3 contains 12 residues. The V end was cut by 5 bases, the J end by 5 bases, with 10 bases between. Germline loops: CDR1 DFQATT, CDR2 SNEGSKA (reference sequence).

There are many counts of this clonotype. CDR3 bases: TGTGCCAGCAGTTGGGGGAAGAATTCACCCCTCCACTTT. This gives the protein CASSWGKNSPLHF. The genes are TRBV12-3 or TRBV12-4 and TRBJ1-6, with a tentative D call TRBD1 (5 bases). Between the trimmed V and J ends, which lost 4 bases and 7 bases, there was a span of 8 bases. This CDR3 is 13 amino acids long.

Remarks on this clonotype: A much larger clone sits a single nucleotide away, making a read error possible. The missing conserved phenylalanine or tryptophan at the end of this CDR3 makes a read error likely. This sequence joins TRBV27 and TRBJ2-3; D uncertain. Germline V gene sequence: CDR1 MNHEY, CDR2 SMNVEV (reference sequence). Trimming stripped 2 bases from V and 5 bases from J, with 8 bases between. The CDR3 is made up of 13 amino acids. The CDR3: CASSLGRGDTQYL. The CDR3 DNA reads TGTGCCAGCAGTTTAGGCCGAGGAGATACGCAGTATCTT.

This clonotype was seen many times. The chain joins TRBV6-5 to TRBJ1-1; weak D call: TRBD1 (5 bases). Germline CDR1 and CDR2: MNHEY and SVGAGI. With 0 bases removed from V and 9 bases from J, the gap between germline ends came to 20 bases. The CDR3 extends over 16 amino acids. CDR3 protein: CASSYSGVVMGNKAFF. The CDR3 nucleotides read TGTGCCAGCAGTTACTCGGGGGTTGTGATGGGGAATAAAGCTTTCTTT.

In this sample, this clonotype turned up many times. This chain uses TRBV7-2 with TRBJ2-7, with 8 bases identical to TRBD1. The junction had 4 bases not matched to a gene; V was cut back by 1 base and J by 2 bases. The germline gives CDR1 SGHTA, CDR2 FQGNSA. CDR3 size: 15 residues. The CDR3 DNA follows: TGTGCCAGCAGCTTAGTCTTGGGACAGGCCTACGAGCAGTACTTC. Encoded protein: CASSLVLGQAYEQYF.

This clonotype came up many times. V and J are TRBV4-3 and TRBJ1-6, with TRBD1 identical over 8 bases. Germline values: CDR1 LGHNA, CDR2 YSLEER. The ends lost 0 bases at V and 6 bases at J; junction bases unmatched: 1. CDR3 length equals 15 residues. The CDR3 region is CASSQDGQGNSPLHF. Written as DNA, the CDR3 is TGCGCCAGCAGCCAAGATGGACAGGGTAATTCACCCCTCCACTTT.

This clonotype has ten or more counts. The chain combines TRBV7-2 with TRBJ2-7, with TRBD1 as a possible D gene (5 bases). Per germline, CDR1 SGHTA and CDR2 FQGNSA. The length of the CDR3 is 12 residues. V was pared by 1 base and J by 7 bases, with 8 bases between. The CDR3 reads CASSLEQGEQYF. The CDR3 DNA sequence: TGTGCCAGCAGCTTAGAGCAGGGTGAGCAGTACTTC.

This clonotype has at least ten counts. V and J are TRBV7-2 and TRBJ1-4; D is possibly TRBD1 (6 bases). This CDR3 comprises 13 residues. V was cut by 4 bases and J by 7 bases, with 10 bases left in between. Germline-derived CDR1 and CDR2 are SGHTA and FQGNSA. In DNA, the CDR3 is TGTGCCAGCAGCTACAGGGTGACTGAAAAACTGTTTTTT. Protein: CASSYRVTEKLFF. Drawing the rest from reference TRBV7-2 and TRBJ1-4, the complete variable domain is GAGVSQSPSNKVTEKGKDVELRCDPISGHTALYWYRQSLGQGLEFLIYFQGNSAPDKSGLPSDRFSAERTGGSVSTLTIQRTQQEDSAVYLCASSYRVTEKLFFGSGTQLSVL.

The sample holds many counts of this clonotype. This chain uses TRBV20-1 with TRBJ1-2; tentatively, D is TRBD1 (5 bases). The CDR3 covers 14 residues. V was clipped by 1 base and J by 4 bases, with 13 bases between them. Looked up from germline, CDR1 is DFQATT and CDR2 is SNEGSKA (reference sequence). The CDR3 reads CSARVTGEGYGYTF. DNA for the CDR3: TGCAGTGCTAGAGTAACAGGAGAGGGCTATGGCTACACCTTC.